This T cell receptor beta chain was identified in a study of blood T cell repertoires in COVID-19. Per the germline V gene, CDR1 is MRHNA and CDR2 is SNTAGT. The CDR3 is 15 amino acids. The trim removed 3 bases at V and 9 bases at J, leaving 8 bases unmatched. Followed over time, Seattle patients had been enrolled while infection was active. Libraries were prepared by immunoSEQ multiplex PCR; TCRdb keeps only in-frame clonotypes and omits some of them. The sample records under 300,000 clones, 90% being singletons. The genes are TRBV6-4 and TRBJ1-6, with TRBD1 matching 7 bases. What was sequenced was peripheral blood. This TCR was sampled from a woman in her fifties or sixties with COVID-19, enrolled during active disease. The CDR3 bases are TGTGCCAGCAGTGAAAGGGCCAGGGGGGTTTCACCCCTCCACTTT. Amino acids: CASSERARGVSPLHF.